Presented here are 19 T cell receptor beta chains from one specimen sequenced in a study of PD-1 blockade in classical Hodgkin lymphoma. Time point given: cycle 4 day 1 (C4D1), after five to seven weeks of nivolumab. Every one of the patients relapsed after autologous stem cell transplantation (brentuximab vedotin exposure was variable). Magnetic negative selection isolated CD8+ T cells from thawed PBMCs. Method: immunoSEQ multiplex PCR; TCRdb's copy keeps in-frame clones and lacks some. Seen here are approximately 21,000 clones, around 84% observed once, and the top ten hold approximately 7%. The sequences come from CD8+ T cells from blood, collected before the fourth cycle of nivolumab. The origin of the receptors is a human donor with classical Hodgkin lymphoma.

The genes are TRBV27 and TRBJ1-1, with 8 bases that match TRBD1. Trimming removed 5 bases from V and 5 bases from J; junction bases left unmatched: 10. The germline CDR1 and CDR2 sequences are MNHEY and SMNVEV (reference sequence). The CDR3 runs 15 residues. The CDR3, as DNA: TGTGCCAGCAGTCCGGGGACAGGACGCGGGACTGAAGCTTTCTTT. This sequence encodes CASSPGTGRGTEAFF.

This chain links TRBV21-1 with TRBJ2-6; the table's D gene call, TRBD2, was not cross checked with the DNA. TRBV21-1 is given as a pseudogene. The length of the CDR3 is 10 residues. CDR3 DNA sequence: TGTGCCAGCTCCCCCTTCGTCCTGACTTTC. Residues: CASSPFVLTF.

The chain carries TRBV5-1 and TRBJ2-7; 9 nucleotides line up with TRBD1. The CDR3 is 18 amino acids. V shed 1 base, J shed 0 bases, and the junction held 11 bases outside the gene matches. CDR1 is SGHRS and CDR2 is YFSETQ in the germline V gene. The CDR3 DNA reads as TGCGCCAGCAGCTTGCGGGGACAGGGTAGTGGGAACTCCTACGAGCAGTACTTC. Translation gives CASSLRGQGSGNSYEQYF.

The genes are TRBV6-1 and TRBJ2-7; a weak D match, TRBD2 (5 bases). CDR1 is MNHNS and CDR2 is SASEGT in the germline V gene. Trimming took 2 bases from V and 0 from J, leaving 11 bases between them. This CDR3 comprises 15 residues. The CDR3 DNA is TGTGCCAGCAGTGAATATGTAGGGAGCTCCTACGAGCAGTACTTC. It translates to CASSEYVGSSYEQYF.

This chain uses TRBV11-2 with TRBJ2-7; D remains unclear. CDR1 SGHAT and CDR2 FQNNGV come from the germline V gene. The CDR3 length is 13 residues. The ends were cut back, 4 bases at V and 6 bases at J, with 13 bases in the middle. CDR3 in amino acids: CASSSPGSFEQYF. For the CDR3, the DNA is TGTGCCAGCAGCTCCCCTGGGTCGTTCGAGCAGTACTTC.

This chain connects TRBV14 to TRBJ2-1; D not resolved. Trimming cost V 1 base and J 3 bases, with 13 bases left between them. The V gene's germline CDR1 is SGHDN and CDR2 FVKESK. The length of the CDR3 is 16 residues. The CDR3 protein is CASSQGFGRSYNEQFF. In DNA form, the CDR3 reads TGTGCCAGCAGCCAAGGGTTTGGACGGAGCTACAATGAGCAGTTCTTC.

The chain couples TRBV4-1 to TRBJ2-3, with D possibly matching TRBD1 (6 bases). This CDR3 has 17 amino acids. V was trimmed by 0 bases and J by 5 bases, leaving 18 bases between them. From germline, CDR1 is MGHRA and CDR2 YSYEKL. CDR3 in amino acids: CASSQEASSRDKDTQYF. CDR3 sequence (DNA): TGCGCCAGCAGCCAAGAAGCCAGTTCCCGGGACAAAGATACGCAGTATTTT.

This clone was counted a few times. The chain has TRBV4-1 and TRBJ1-5; 7 bases are shared with TRBD1. The V segment lost 6 bases and the J segment 5 bases; nucleotides outside the gene matches: 7. Germline V CDR1 and CDR2: MGHRA, YSYEKL. CDR3 length: 14 amino acids. CDR3 nucleotide sequence: TGCGCCAGCAGTCGAGACAGGGCTGATCAGCCCCAGCATTTT. Encoded protein: CASSRDRADQPQHF.

The chain joins TRBV13 to TRBJ1-2; D perhaps matches TRBD1 (5 bases). The V end lost 3 bases, the J end lost 4 bases, and 15 bases lay between the germline ends. There are 15 residues in the CDR3. Germline values: CDR1 PRHDT, CDR2 FYEKMQ (reference sequence). Written as DNA, the CDR3 is TGTGCCAGCAGCTTTGGGTCAGGGAACCTCTATGGCTACACCTTC. Protein sequence: CASSFGSGNLYGYTF.

The chain combines TRBV6-4 with TRBJ1-3; no definite D call. The V end lost 5 bases, the J end lost 1 base, and 9 bases lay between the germline ends. This CDR3 comprises 14 residues. Germline values: CDR1 MRHNA, CDR2 SNTAGT. CDR3 protein: CASSQPPSGNTIYF. The CDR3 bases are TGTGCCAGCAGTCAACCCCCATCTGGAAACACCATATATTTT.

The chain employs TRBV27 and TRBJ2-1; 15 bases map to TRBD2. This CDR3 region has 18 residues. Unmatched junction bases numbered 7, after V lost 7 bases and J lost 0 bases. Germline V gene data show CDR1 as MNHEY and CDR2 as SMNVEV (reference sequence). CDR3: CASTGLAGGLSSYNEQFF. In DNA, the CDR3 is TGTGCCAGCACCGGACTAGCGGGGGGGCTGAGCTCCTACAATGAGCAGTTCTTC.

The chain uses TRBV30 and TRBJ1-2; D may be TRBD1 (5 bases). The CDR3 covers 13 residues. The V end lost 7 bases, the J end lost 3 bases, and 15 bases lay between the germline ends. The germline V gene encodes CDR1 GTSNPN and CDR2 SVGIG (reference sequence). The CDR3 DNA is TGTGCCTTAAGGGGCCTAGGGGACTATGGCTACACCTTC. Its translation: CALRGLGDYGYTF.

The V call is TRBV6-1, the J call TRBJ1-5, with unresolved D. The CDR3 loop spans 14 amino acids. Germline V gene sequence: CDR1 MNHNS, CDR2 SASEGT. V lost 3 bases, J lost 1 base, and 7 bases lay in between. CDR3 in DNA: TGTGCCAGCAGTGACGCCAGAAGCAATCAGCCCCAGCATTTT. This codes for CASSDARSNQPQHF.

V gene TRBV9 combines with J gene TRBJ2-2, with unresolved D. With 1 base removed from V and 0 bases from J, the gap between germline ends came to 7 bases. CDR1 is SGDLS and CDR2 is YYNGEE in the germline V gene. The CDR3 contains 15 residues. CDR3 loop: CASSVISTNTGELFF. CDR3 DNA: TGTGCCAGCAGCGTAATTTCGACGAACACCGGGGAGCTGTTTTTT.

The chain employs TRBV27 and TRBJ2-7; D is undetermined. CDR1 and CDR2 from the germline V gene are MNHEY and SMNVEV (reference sequence). This CDR3 is 13 amino acids long. V was cut by 3 bases and J by 1 base, with 7 bases left in between. The DNA for the CDR3 is TGTGCCAGCAGTTTGGGTATTTCCTACGAGCAGTACTTC. As protein: CASSLGISYEQYF.

The chain uses TRBV19 and TRBJ1-1, with a tentative D call TRBD1 (5 bases). CDR1 and CDR2 from the germline V gene are LNHDA and SQIVND (reference sequence). V gave up 6 bases and J gave up 2 bases, with 10 bases separating them. The CDR3 covers 13 residues. CDR3 amino acids: CASRKGDNTEAFF. CDR3 DNA: TGTGCCAGTAGAAAAGGGGACAACACTGAAGCTTTCTTT.

This chain links TRBV7-7 with TRBJ2-1; 14 bases are a match to TRBD2. J lost 4 bases, V lost 2 bases, and 7 bases had no gene match. The CDR3 totals 18 residues. The germline V gene encodes CDR1 SSHAT and CDR2 FNYEAQ (reference sequence). In DNA, the CDR3 is TGTGCCAGCAGCTTATCCCCGGGACTAGCGGGGGAATACAATGAGCAGTTCTTC. Its protein is CASSLSPGLAGEYNEQFF.

This chain uses TRBV27 with TRBJ2-3; D is perhaps TRBD2 (6 bases). The V end was cut by 2 bases, the J end by 4 bases, with 10 bases between. CDR1 and CDR2 (germline): MNHEY, SMNVEV (reference sequence). The CDR3 runs to 14 residues. For the CDR3, the DNA is TGTGCCAGCAGTTTAGCGGGGTTCGCAGATACGCAGTATTTT. Protein product: CASSLAGFADTQYF.

The chain uses TRBV7-2 and TRBJ1-1, with D tentatively TRBD1 (5 bases). Germline loops: CDR1 SGHTA, CDR2 FQGNSA. V lost 5 bases and J lost 3, with 13 bases in between. This CDR3 is built from 14 residues. DNA for the CDR3: TGTGCCAGCAGCCCCTGGGGCGGGGACACTGAAGCTTTCTTT. Protein: CASSPWGGDTEAFF.